Listed below are T cell receptor beta chains from one sample, sequenced in a study of blood T cell repertoires in COVID-19. TCRdb's copy holds only in-frame clones and misses some; the assay was immunoSEQ multiplex PCR. The sample has approximately 97,000 clones, 86% seen once. The sequenced material came from peripheral blood. These receptors were taken from a woman older than 75 with acute or convalescent COVID-19. Both conserved end residues are part of each CDR3. A D gene is named only where the DNA matches it firmly. Size is stated for part of the rows, as once, few or many counts, or as a class when the clone is expanded.

clone size,D gene,V gene,J gene,CDR3 protein,CDR3 DNA
-,-,TRBV7-2,TRBJ2-7,CASSPRAAGFSSYEQYF,TGTGCCAGCAGCCCCCGGGCTGCAGGGTTTAGCTCCTACGAGCAGTACTTC
-,-,TRBV3-1/TRBV3-2,TRBJ1-6,CASSQEDRSPLHF,TGTGCCAGCAGCCAAGAAGACAGATCCCCCCTCCACTTT
-,TRBD1,TRBV5-1,TRBJ1-6,CASSLGTGAYSPLHF,TGCGCCAGCAGCTTGGGGACAGGCGCCTATTCACCCCTCCACTTT
-,TRBD1,TRBV2,TRBJ1-2,CASSDGTGDYGYTF,TGTGCCAGCAGTGACGGGACAGGGGACTATGGCTACACCTTC
-,TRBD2,TRBV5-1,TRBJ2-7,CASSLGSGGATGYEQYF,TGCGCCAGCAGCTTGGGAAGCGGGGGGGCGACTGGGTACGAGCAGTACTTC
-,TRBD2,TRBV13,TRBJ2-7,CASSPSGVYEQYF,TGTGCCAGCAGCCCTAGCGGGGTCTACGAGCAGTACTTC
-,TRBD1,TRBV19,TRBJ1-2,CASTPDRGHGYTF,TGTGCCAGTACCCCGGACAGGGGGCATGGCTACACCTTC
-,-,TRBV27,TRBJ2-5,CASRKRLGETQYF,TGTGCCAGCAGAAAGAGACTTGGGGAGACCCAGTACTTC
-,TRBD1,TRBV24-1,TRBJ2-2,CATSRLGGGLAGELFF,TGTGCCACCAGCCGCCTAGGGGGCGGTTTGGCCGGGGAGCTGTTTTTT
few,TRBD1,TRBV12-3/TRBV12-4,TRBJ2-7,CASSWDSSYEQYF,TGTGCCAGCTCGTGGGACAGTTCCTACGAGCAGTACTTC
-,-,TRBV5-1,TRBJ1-1,CASSVGQNTEAFF,TGCGCCAGCAGCGTGGGGCAGAACACTGAAGCTTTCTTT
-,-,TRBV3-1/TRBV3-2,TRBJ2-3,CASSLTDTQYF,TGTGCCAGCTCCCTCACAGATACGCAGTATTTT
-,-,TRBV14,TRBJ1-1,CASSQEGGTRSEAFF,TGTGCCAGCAGCCAAGAAGGGGGAACGCGATCTGAAGCTTTCTTT
-,-,TRBV12-5,TRBJ1-2,CASGLANGYTF,TGTGCTAGTGGTTTGGCCAATGGCTACACCTTC
-,TRBD1,TRBV27,TRBJ1-2,CASRKTGGDYGYTF,TGTGCCAGCAGGAAGACAGGGGGGGACTATGGCTACACCTTC